Presented here are 4 T cell receptor beta chains from one specimen sequenced in a study of blood T cell repertoires in COVID-19. Libraries were prepared by immunoSEQ multiplex PCR; TCRdb keeps only in-frame clonotypes and omits some of them. The table lists 30,000 to 40,000 clones, roughly 75% of them singletons. The material sequenced was peripheral blood. These receptors came from a man older than 75 with active or convalescent COVID-19.

The DNA for the CDR3 is TGTGCCAGCAGCGGTAGCGAAAACTCCTACAATGAGCAGTTCTTC. Its protein is CASSGSENSYNEQFF. The chain links TRBV3-1 (or the pseudogene TRBV3-2) to TRBJ2-1; weak D call: TRBD2 (5 bases). Germline V gene data show CDR1 as LGHDT and CDR2 as YNNKEL (reference sequence). Trimming stripped 5 bases from V and 0 bases from J, with 11 bases between. There are 15 residues in the CDR3.

V gene TRBV19 combines with J gene TRBJ2-1, with 11 bases matching TRBD2. CDR3 length: 16 residues. J lost 5 bases, V lost 6 bases, and 9 bases had no gene match. CDR1 is LNHDA and CDR2 is SQIVND in the germline V gene (reference sequence). CDR3 loop: CASRLSPGLADNEQFF. The DNA for the CDR3 is TGTGCCAGTAGACTTTCCCCGGGACTAGCGGACAATGAGCAGTTCTTC.

CDR3 sequence reads: CASSPDRATDTQYF. CDR3 DNA: TGTGCCAGCAGCCCGGACAGGGCCACAGATACGCAGTATTTT. This chain joins TRBV7-2 and TRBJ2-3, with TRBD1 identical over 8 bases. This CDR3 spans 14 amino acids. J lost 2 bases, V lost 5 bases, and 3 bases had no gene match. The V gene's germline CDR1 is SGHTA and CDR2 FQGNSA.

The table lists this clone with a count of one. The chain joins TRBV5-1 to TRBJ1-4, with 9 bases identical to TRBD1. This CDR3 comprises 16 residues. The V segment lost 1 base and the J segment 5 bases; nucleotides outside the gene matches: 6. Germline V gene sequence: CDR1 SGHRS, CDR2 YFSETQ. For the CDR3, the DNA is TGCGCCAGCAGCTTGAGGCCCGGGACAGGGAATGAAAAACTGTTTTTT. This codes for CASSLRPGTGNEKLFF. The full variable domain, rest sourced from reference TRBV5-1 and TRBJ1-4, is KAGVTQTPRYLIKTRGQQVTLSCSPISGHRSVSWYQQTPGQGLQFLFEYFSETQRNKGNFPGRFSGRQFSNSRSEMNVSTLELGDSALYLCASSLRPGTGNEKLFFGSGTQLSVL.